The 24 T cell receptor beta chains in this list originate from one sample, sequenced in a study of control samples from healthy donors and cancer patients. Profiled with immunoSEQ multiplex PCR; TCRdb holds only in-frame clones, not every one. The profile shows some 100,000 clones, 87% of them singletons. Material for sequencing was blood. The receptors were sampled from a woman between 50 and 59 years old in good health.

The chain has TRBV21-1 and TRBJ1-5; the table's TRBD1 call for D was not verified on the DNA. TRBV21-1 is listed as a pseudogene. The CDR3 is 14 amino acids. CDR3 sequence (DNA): TGTGCCAGCGCCGGGGACAGGGGCAATCAGCCCCAGCATTTT. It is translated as CASAGDRGNQPQHF.

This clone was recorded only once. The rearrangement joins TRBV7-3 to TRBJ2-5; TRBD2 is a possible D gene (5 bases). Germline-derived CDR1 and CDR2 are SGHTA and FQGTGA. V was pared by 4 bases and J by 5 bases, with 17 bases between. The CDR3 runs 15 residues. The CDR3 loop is CASSSTGMMMETQYF. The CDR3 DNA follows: TGTGCCAGCAGCTCAACCGGGATGATGATGGAGACCCAGTACTTC.

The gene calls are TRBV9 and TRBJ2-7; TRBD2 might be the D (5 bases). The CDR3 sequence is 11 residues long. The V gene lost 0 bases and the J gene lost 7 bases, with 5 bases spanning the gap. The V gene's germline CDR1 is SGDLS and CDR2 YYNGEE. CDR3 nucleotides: TGTGCCAGCAGCGTAGGAGGGGAGCAGTACTTC. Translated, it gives CASSVGGEQYF.

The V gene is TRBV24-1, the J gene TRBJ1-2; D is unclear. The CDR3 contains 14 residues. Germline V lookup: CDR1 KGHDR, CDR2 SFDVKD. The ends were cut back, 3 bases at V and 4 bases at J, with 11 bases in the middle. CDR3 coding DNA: TGTGCCACCAGTGATCCCGGACGGAGCTATGGCTACACCTTC. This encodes CATSDPGRSYGYTF.

CDR3 DNA: TGCAGTGCTAGTCCGAGGGGAGAGGTAGCTTTCTTT. It codes for CSASPRGEVAFF. This chain uses TRBV20-1 with TRBJ1-1, with D possibly TRBD1 on 5 matching bases. CDR1 is DFQATT and CDR2 is SNEGSKA in the germline V gene (reference sequence). The CDR3 is 12 residues long. Deletions cut 3 bases from V and 10 bases from J, with 15 bases between.

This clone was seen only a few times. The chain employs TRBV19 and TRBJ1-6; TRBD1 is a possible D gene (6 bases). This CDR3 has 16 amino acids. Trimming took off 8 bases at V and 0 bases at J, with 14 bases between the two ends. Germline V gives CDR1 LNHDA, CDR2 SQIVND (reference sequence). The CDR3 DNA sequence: TGTGCCAGTTGTCAGGGGACGTTCTCCTATAATTCACCCCTCCACTTT. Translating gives CASCQGTFSYNSPLHF.

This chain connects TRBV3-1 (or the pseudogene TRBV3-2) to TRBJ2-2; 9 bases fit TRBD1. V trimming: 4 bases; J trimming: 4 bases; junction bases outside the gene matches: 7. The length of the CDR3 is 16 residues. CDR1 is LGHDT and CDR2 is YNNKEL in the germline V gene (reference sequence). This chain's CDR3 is CASSPGQGLVTGELFF. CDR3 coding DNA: TGTGCCAGCAGCCCGGGACAGGGCCTGGTCACCGGGGAGCTGTTTTTT.

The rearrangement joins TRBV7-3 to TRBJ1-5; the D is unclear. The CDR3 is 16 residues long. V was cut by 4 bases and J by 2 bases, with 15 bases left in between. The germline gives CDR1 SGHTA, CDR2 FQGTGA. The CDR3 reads CASSYPAWWGNQPQHF. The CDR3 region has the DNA TGTGCCAGCAGCTATCCGGCCTGGTGGGGCAATCAGCCCCAGCATTTT.

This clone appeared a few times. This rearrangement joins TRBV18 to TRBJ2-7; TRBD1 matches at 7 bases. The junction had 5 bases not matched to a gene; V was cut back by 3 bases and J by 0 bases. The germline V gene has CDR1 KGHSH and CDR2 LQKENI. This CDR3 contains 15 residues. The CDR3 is CASSPRTGYSYEQYF. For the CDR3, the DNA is TGTGCCAGCTCACCGCGGACAGGATACTCCTACGAGCAGTACTTC.

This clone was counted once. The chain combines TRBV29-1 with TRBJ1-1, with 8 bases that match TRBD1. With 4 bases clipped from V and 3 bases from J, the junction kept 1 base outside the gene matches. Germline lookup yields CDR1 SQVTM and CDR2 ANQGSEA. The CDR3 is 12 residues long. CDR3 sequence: CSVVQGDTEAFF. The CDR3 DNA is TGCAGCGTTGTACAGGGGGACACTGAAGCTTTCTTT.

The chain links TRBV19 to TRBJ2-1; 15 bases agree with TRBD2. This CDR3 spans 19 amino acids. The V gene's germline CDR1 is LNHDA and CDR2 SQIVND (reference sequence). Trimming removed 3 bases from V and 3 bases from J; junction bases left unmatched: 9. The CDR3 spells CASSMGGLAGGRFYNEQFF. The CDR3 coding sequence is TGTGCCAGTAGTATGGGTGGACTAGCGGGAGGGCGGTTCTACAATGAGCAGTTCTTC.

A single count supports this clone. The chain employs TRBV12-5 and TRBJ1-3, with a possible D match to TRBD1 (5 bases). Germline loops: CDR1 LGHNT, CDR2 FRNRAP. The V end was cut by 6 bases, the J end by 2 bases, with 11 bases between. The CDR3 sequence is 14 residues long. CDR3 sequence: CASGPGAAGNTIYF. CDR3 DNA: TGTGCTAGTGGCCCCGGGGCGGCTGGAAACACCATATATTTT. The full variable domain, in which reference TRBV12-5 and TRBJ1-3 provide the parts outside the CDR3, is DARVTQTPRHKVTEMGQEVTMRCQPILGHNTVFWYRQTMMQGLELLAYFRNRAPLDDSGMPKDRFSAEMPDATLATLKIQPSEPRDSAVYFCASGPGAAGNTIYFGEGSWLTVV.

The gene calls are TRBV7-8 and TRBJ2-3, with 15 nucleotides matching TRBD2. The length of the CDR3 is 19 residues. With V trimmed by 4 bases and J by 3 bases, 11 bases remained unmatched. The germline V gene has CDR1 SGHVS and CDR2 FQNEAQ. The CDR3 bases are TGTGCCAGCAGCTCGCCTCGGACTAGCGGGGGGGTATTTACAGATACGCAGTATTTT. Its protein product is CASSSPRTSGGVFTDTQYF.

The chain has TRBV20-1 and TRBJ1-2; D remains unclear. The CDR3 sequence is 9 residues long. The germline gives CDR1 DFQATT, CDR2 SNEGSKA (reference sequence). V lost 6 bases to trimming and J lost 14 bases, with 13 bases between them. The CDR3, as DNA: TGCAGTGCAGACCCAGAGGGTACCTTC. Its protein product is CSADPEGTF.

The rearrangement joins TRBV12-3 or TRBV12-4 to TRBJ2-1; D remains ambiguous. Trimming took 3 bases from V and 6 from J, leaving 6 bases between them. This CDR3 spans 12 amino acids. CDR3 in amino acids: CASSFGSNEQFF. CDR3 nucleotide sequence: TGTGCCAGCAGTTTCGGCTCCAATGAGCAGTTCTTC.

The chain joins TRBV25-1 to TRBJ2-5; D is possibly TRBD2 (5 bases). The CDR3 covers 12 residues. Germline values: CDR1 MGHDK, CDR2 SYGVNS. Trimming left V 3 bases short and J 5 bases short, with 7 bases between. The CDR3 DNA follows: TGTGCCAGCAGTGACCGCGGGGAGACCCAGTACTTC. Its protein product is CASSDRGETQYF.

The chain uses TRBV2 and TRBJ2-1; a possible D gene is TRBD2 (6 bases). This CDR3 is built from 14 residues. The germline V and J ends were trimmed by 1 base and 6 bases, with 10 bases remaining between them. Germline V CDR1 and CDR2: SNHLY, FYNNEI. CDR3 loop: CASSEDGGFNEQFF. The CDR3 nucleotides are TGTGCCAGCAGTGAAGATGGAGGGTTCAATGAGCAGTTCTTC.

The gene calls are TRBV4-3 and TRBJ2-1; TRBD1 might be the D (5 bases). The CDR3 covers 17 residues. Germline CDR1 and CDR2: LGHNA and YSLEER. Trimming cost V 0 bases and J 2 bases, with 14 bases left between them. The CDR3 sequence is CASSQELRVGAYNEQFF. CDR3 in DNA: TGCGCCAGCAGCCAAGAACTCAGGGTAGGGGCCTACAATGAGCAGTTCTTC.

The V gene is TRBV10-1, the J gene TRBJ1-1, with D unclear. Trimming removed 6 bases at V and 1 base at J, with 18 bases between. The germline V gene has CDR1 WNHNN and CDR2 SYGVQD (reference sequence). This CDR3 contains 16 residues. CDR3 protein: CASSSLLNTKNTEAFF. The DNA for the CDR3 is TGCGCCAGCAGCTCACTACTAAACACAAAGAACACTGAAGCTTTCTTT.

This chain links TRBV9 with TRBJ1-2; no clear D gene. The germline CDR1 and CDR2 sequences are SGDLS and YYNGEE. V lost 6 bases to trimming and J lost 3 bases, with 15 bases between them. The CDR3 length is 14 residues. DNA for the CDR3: TGTGCCAGCACCGGAGGACCATCGGACTATGGCTACACCTTC. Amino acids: CASTGGPSDYGYTF.

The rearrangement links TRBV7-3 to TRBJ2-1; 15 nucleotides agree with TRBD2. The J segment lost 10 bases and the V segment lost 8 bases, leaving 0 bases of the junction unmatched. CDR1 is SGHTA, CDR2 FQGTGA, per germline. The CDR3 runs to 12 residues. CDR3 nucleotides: TGTGCCAGCGGACTAGCGGGAGGGGAGCAGTTCTTC. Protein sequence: CASGLAGGEQFF.

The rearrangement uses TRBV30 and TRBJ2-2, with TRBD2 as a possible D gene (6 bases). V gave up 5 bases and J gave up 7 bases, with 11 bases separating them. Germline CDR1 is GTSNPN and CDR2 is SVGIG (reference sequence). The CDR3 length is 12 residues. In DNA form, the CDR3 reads TGTGCCTGGGGATCCGGGGGCGGGGAGCTGTTTTTT. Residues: CAWGSGGGELFF.

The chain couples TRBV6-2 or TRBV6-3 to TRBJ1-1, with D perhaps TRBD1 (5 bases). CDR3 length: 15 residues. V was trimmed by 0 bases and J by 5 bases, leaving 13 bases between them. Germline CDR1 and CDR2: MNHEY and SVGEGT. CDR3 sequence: CASSYSGRGGTEAFF. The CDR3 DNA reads TGTGCCAGCAGTTACTCGGGGAGGGGTGGTACTGAAGCTTTCTTT.

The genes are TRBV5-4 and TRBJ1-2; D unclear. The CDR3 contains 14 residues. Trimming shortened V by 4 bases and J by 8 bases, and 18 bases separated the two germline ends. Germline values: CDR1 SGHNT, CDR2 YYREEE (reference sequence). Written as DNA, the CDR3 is TGTGCCAGCAGCCTGAGAACAGCACCGGGGGGCTACACCTTC. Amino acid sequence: CASSLRTAPGGYTF.